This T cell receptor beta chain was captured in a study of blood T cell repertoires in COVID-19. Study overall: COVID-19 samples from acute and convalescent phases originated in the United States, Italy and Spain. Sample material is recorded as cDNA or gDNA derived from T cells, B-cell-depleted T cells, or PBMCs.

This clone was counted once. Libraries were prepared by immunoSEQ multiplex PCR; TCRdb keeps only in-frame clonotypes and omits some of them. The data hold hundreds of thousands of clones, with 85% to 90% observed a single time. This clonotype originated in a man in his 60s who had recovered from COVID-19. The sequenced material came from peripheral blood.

The CDR3, as DNA: TGTGCCAGCAGCTCAAGGGGGTTGGCTGAAAAACTGTTTTTT. Its translation is CASSSRGLAEKLFF. The chain links TRBV7-9 to TRBJ1-4, with D possibly matching TRBD1 (6 bases). V lost 4 bases and J lost 7, with 13 bases in between. The V gene's germline CDR1 is SEHNR and CDR2 FQNEAQ (reference sequence). The CDR3 totals 14 residues.